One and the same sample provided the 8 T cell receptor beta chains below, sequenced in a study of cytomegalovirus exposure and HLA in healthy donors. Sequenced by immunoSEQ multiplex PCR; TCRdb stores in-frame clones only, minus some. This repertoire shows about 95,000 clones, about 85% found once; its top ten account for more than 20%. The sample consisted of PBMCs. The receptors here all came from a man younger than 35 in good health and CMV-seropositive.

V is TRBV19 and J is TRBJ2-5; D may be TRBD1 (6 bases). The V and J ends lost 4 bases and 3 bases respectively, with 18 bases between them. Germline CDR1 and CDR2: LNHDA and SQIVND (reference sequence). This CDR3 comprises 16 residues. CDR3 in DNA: TGTGCCAGTAGTACCTACTACAGGGTGGGAGAAGAGACCCAGTACTTC. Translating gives CASSTYYRVGEETQYF.

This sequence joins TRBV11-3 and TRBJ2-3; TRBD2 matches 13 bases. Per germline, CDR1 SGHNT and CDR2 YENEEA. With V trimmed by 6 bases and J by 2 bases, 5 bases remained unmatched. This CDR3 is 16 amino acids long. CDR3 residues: CASRTSGRTNTDTQYF. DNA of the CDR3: TGTGCCAGCAGGACTAGCGGGAGGACAAACACAGATACGCAGTATTTT.

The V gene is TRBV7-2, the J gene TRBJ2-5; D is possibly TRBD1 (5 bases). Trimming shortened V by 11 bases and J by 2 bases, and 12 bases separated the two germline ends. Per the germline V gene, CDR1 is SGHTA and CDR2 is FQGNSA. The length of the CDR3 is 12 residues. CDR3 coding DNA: TGTGCCGGAAGACAGAAGCAAGAGACCCAGTACTTC. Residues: CAGRQKQETQYF. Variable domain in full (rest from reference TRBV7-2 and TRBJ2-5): GAGVSQSPSNKVTEKGKDVELRCDPISGHTALYWYRQSLGQGLEFLIYFQGNSAPDKSGLPSDRFSAERTGGSVSTLTIQRTQQEDSAVYLCAGRQKQETQYFGPGTRLLVL.

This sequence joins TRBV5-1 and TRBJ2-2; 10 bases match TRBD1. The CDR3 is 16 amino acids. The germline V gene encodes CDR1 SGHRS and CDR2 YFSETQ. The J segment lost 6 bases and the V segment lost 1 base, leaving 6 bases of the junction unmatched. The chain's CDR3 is CASSLRTGGIAGELFF. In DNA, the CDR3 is TGCGCCAGCAGCTTGAGGACAGGGGGGATAGCCGGGGAGCTGTTTTTT.

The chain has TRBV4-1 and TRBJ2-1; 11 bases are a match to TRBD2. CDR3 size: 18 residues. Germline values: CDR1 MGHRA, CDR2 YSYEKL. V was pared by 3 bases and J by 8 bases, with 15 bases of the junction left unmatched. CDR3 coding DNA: TGCGCCAGCAGCCACCCTACCACCACTAGCGGGAGTCGGGATGAGCAGTTCTTC. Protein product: CASSHPTTTSGSRDEQFF.

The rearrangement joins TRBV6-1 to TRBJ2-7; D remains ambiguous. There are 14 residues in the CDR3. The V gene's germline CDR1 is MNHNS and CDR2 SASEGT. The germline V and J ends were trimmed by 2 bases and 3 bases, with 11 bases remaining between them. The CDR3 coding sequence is TGTGCCAGCAGTGAATTCGGCGGAGTCTACGAGCAGTACGTC. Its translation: CASSEFGGVYEQYV.

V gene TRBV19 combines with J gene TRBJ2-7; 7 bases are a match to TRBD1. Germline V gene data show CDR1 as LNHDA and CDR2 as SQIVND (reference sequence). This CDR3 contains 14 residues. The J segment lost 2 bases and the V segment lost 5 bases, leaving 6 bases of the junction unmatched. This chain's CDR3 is CASSRGTGAYEQYF. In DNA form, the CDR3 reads TGTGCCAGTAGTCGAGGAACAGGGGCCTACGAGCAGTACTTC.

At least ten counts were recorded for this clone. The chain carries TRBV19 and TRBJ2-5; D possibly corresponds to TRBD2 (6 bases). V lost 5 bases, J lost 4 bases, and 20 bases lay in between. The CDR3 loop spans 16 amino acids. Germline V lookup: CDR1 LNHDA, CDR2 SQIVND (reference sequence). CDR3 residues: CASSSFGRGGGETQYF. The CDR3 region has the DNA TGTGCCAGTAGTTCCTTCGGGCGGGGAGGAGGAGAGACCCAGTACTTC.